This TCR beta chain was documented in a study of blood T cell repertoires in COVID-19. Study details: PBMCs, B-cell-depleted T cells, or T cells were the source of the cDNA or gDNA that made up the material.

Losses at the gene ends were 5 bases for V and 2 bases for J; bases not matched to a gene: 6. Germline-derived CDR1 and CDR2 are SGHTA and FQGNSA. This CDR3 contains 15 residues. As handled by the study authors: Nucleated cell counts were estimated from reference gene primer amplification. The protocol was immunoSEQ multiplex PCR, while the TCRdb copy is restricted to in-frame clones and leaves out a portion. The V and J calls and clone size were taken over from that table, and D and trimming were inferred from the DNA. The repertoire has around 150,000 clones, 60% to 80% of them found once; the top ten carry approximately 11%.

Sequencing used peripheral blood. The chain has TRBV7-2 and TRBJ2-7, with TRBD1 matching 10 bases. The receptor comes from a man between 60 and 75 years old who had recovered from COVID-19. The CDR3 here is CASSPRQGAPYEQYF. Written as DNA, the CDR3 is TGTGCCAGCAGCCCAAGACAGGGGGCGCCCTACGAGCAGTACTTC.